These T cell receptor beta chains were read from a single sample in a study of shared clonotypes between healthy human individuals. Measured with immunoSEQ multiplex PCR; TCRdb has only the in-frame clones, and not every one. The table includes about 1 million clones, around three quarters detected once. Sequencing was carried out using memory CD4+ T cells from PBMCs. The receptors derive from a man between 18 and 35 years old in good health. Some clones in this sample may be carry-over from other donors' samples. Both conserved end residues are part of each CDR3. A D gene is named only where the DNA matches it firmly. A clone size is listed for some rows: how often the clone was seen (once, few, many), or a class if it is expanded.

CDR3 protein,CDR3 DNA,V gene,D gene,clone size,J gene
CASSFDFAGELFF,TGTGCCAGCAGCTTTGACTTCGCCGGGGAGCTGTTTTTT,TRBV11-2,NA,NA,TRBJ2-2
CASSRPGGSYEQYF,TGCGCCAGCAGCAGGCCGGGAGGGTCTTACGAGCAGTACTTC,TRBV5-1,TRBD2,NA,TRBJ2-7
CATNAGQRKGYTF,TGTGCCACCAACGCGGGACAGCGAAAAGGCTACACCTTC,TRBV28,TRBD1,few,TRBJ1-2
CASSSRLAVEGGRPQYF,TGCGCCAGCAGCTCTCGGCTAGCTGTAGAGGGGGGGAGGCCCCAGTACTTC,TRBV5-1,NA,NA,TRBJ2-5
CASSPTGVSQPQHF,TGTGCCAGCAGCCCCACTGGAGTCTCTCAGCCCCAGCATTTT,TRBV9,NA,few,TRBJ1-5
CATSRDRIATNEKLFF,TGTGCCACCAGCAGAGACAGAATCGCAACTAATGAAAAACTGTTTTTT,TRBV15,NA,NA,TRBJ1-4
CASSLWDNEQFF,TGCGCCAGCAGCTTGTGGGACAATGAGCAGTTCTTC,TRBV5-1,NA,NA,TRBJ2-1
CASSLGTGKAQYF,TGTGCCAGCAGCCTAGGGACAGGGAAGGCCCAGTACTTC,TRBV5-6,TRBD1,few,TRBJ2-5
CASSLGGGYEQYF,TGTGCCAGCAGCTTGGGCGGGGGGTACGAGCAGTACTTC,TRBV5-4,TRBD2,NA,TRBJ2-7
CASSGGFSGAYEQYF,TGCGCCAGCAGCGGGGGATTTAGCGGGGCCTACGAGCAGTACTTC,TRBV5-1,TRBD2,once,TRBJ2-7
CASSPRQRATGNTIYF,TGTGCCAGCTCACCACGACAGAGAGCAACTGGAAACACCATATATTTT,TRBV18,NA,few,TRBJ1-3
CASSLEGTATYEQYF,TGTGCCAGCAGCTTAGAAGGGACAGCCACTTACGAGCAGTACTTC,TRBV11-1,TRBD1,NA,TRBJ2-7
CSVLTGGAYGYTF,TGCAGCGTCCTAACAGGGGGCGCGTATGGCTACACCTTC,TRBV29-1,TRBD1,NA,TRBJ1-2
CASSSPRGYGYTF,TGTGCCAGCAGCTCCCCTCGGGGGTATGGCTACACCTTC,TRBV28,NA,NA,TRBJ1-2
CASTPPRTGTVNEQFF,TGTGCCAGCACACCACCCCGGACAGGTACAGTCAATGAGCAGTTCTTC,TRBV18,TRBD1,NA,TRBJ2-1
CAIRNSDGYTEAFF,TGTGCCATCAGAAACTCGGACGGGTACACTGAAGCTTTCTTT,TRBV10-3,NA,NA,TRBJ1-1
CSVAGGSGANVLTF,TGCAGCGTAGCAGGGGGCTCTGGGGCCAACGTCCTGACTTTC,TRBV29-1,TRBD1,NA,TRBJ2-6
CASSRPGGEETQYF,TGTGCCAGCAGCCGACCAGGGGGCGAGGAGACCCAGTACTTC,TRBV7-2,TRBD1,NA,TRBJ2-5
CASSALVGATYEQYF,TGTGCCAGCAGTGCCTTAGTCGGGGCTACCTACGAGCAGTACTTC,TRBV27,NA,NA,TRBJ2-7
CAGRQGDYGYTF,TGTGCCGGTCGGCAGGGGGACTATGGCTACACCTTC,TRBV6-6,TRBD1,few,TRBJ1-2
CASRGLGQGIYEQYF,TGTGCCAGCAGAGGACTCGGACAGGGGATTTACGAGCAGTACTTC,TRBV27,TRBD1,NA,TRBJ2-7
CASSSQGNQETQYF,TGCGCCAGCAGCTCACAGGGAAACCAAGAGACCCAGTACTTC,TRBV5-1,NA,few,TRBJ2-5
CASSFLGSLGKLFF,TGTGCCAGCAGTTTCCTCGGCAGTCTAGGAAAACTGTTTTTT,TRBV28,NA,NA,TRBJ1-4
CASSPLRGAAQYF,TGTGCCAGCAGCCCCTTAAGGGGGGCAGCGCAGTACTTC,TRBV7-9,NA,NA,TRBJ2-7
CATSRDTGREQYF,TGTGCCACCAGCAGAGATACAGGGCGCGAGCAGTACTTC,TRBV15,NA,few,TRBJ2-7
CASNLGQGVYEQYF,TGTGCCAGCAACTTGGGACAGGGCGTCTACGAGCAGTACTTC,TRBV6-5,TRBD1,once,TRBJ2-7
CASSQGRQGETQYF,TGTGCCAGCAGCCAAGGGAGACAGGGGGAGACCCAGTACTTC,TRBV14,TRBD1,few,TRBJ2-5
CASTTQTDRGDQPQHF,TGTGCCAGCACCACTCAGACGGACAGGGGGGATCAGCCCCAGCATTTT,TRBV7-8,TRBD1,NA,TRBJ1-5
CASSRRANTGELFF,TGTGCCAGCAGCCGACGGGCGAACACCGGGGAGCTGTTTTTT,TRBV11-1,NA,once,TRBJ2-2
CAISDSGTSDTQYF,TGTGCCATCAGTGATTCCGGGACTAGCGATACGCAGTATTTT,TRBV10-3,TRBD2,once,TRBJ2-3
CASSLGNYYEQYF,TGTGCCAGCAGCTTAGGTAACTACTACGAGCAGTACTTC,TRBV7-2,NA,NA,TRBJ2-7
CASSLERTQYF,TGTGCCAGCAGTTTAGAGCGGACCCAGTACTTC,TRBV28,NA,NA,TRBJ2-5
CASSQVSRDYGYTF,TGTGCCAGCAGCCAAGTCAGCAGGGACTATGGCTACACCTTC,TRBV4-2,NA,NA,TRBJ1-2
CASSLGGAQGDTQYF,TGTGCCAGCAGCTTAGGGGGGGCGCAGGGAGATACGCAGTATTTT,TRBV5-8,NA,NA,TRBJ2-3
CASSEGTGGDGYTF,TGTGCCAGCAGTGAAGGGACAGGAGGAGACGGCTACACCTTC,TRBV2,TRBD1,NA,TRBJ1-2
CSVGMKGGSNTEAFF,TGCAGCGTGGGGATGAAGGGCGGTTCGAACACTGAAGCTTTCTTT,TRBV29-1,NA,NA,TRBJ1-1
CASSLRPRTGSNYGYTF,TGCGCCAGCAGTTTACGACCCAGGACAGGTTCTAACTATGGCTACACCTTC,TRBV5-1,TRBD1,NA,TRBJ1-2
CASSQDRDQPQHF,TGTGCCAGCAGCCAGGACAGAGATCAGCCCCAGCATTTT,TRBV5-4,NA,NA,TRBJ1-5
CASSLVGTAGAEQYF,TGTGCCAGCAGCTTAGTCGGTACAGCGGGAGCCGAGCAGTACTTC,TRBV7-2,TRBD2,NA,TRBJ2-7